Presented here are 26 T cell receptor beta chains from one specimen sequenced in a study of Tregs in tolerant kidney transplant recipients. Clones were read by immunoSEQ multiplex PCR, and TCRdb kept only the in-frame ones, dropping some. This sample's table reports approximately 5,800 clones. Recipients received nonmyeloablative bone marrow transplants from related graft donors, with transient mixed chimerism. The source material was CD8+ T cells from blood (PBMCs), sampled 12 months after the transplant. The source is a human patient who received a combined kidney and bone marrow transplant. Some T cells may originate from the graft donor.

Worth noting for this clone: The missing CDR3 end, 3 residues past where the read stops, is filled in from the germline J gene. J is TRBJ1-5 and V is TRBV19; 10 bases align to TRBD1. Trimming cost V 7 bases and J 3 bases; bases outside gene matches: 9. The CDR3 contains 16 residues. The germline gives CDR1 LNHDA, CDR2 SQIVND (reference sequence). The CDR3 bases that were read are TGTGCCAGTAATGACCGGGACAGGGGCACCAATCAGCCC. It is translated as CASNDRDRGTNQP. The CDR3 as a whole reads CASNDRDRGTNQPQHF. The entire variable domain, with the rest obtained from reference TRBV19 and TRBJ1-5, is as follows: DGGITQSPKYLFRKEGQNVTLSCEQNLNHDAMYWYRQDPGQGLRLIYYSQIVNDFQKGDIAEGYSVSREKKESFPLTVTSAQKNPTAFYLCASNDRDRGTNQPQHFGDGTRLSIL.

CDR3: CSVRTTGPNTEAFF. Incomplete CDR3 DNA: TGCAGCGTTAGAACCACAGGGCCCAACACTGAA. The chain carries TRBV29-1 and TRBJ1-1, with a weak D call TRBD1 (6 bases). The sequence runs out 3 residues before the end of the CDR3; the remainder is reconstructed from the germline J gene. Germline CDR1 is SQVTM and CDR2 is ANQGSEA. Deletions cut 5 bases from V and 2 bases from J, with 15 bases between. The CDR3 extends over 14 amino acids.

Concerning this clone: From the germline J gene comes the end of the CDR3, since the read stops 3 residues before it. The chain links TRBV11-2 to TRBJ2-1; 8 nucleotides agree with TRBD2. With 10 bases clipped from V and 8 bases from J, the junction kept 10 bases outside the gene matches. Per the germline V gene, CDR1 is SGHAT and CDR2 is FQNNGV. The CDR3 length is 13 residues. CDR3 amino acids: CATFGGRSHEQFF. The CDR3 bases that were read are TGTGCCACCTTCGGCGGGAGGTCGCATGAG.

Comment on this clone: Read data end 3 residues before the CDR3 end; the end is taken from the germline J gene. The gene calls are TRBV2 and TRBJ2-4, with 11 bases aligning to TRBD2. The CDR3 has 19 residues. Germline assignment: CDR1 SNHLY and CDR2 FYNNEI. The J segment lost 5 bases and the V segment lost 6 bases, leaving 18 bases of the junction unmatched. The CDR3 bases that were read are TGTGCCAGCAGGGAAACTAGCGGGAGTAGGGAGGTGGCGCAAAACATT. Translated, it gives CASRETSGSREVAQNI. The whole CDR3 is CASRETSGSREVAQNIQYF.

Partial CDR3 DNA: TGTGCCAGTAGTCCAGGGGGCGGCTCACCC. This sequence encodes CASSPGGGSP. Given in full, the CDR3 is CASSPGGGSPLHF. V and J are TRBV19 and TRBJ1-6; TRBD1 agrees at 8 bases. The observed sequence ends 3 residues before the CDR3 terminus, with the missing tail filled in from the germline J gene. V lost 5 bases, J lost 10 bases, and 4 bases stayed unmatched. CDR3 size: 13 residues. The V gene's germline CDR1 is LNHDA and CDR2 SQIVND (reference sequence).

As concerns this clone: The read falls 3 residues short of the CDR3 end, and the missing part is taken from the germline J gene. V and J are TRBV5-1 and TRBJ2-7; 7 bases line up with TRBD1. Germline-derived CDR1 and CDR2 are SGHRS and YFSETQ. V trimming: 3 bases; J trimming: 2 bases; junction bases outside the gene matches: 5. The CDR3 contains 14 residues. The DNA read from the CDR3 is TGCGCCAGCAGCTATCAGGGGGTCGCCTACGAG. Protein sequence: CASSYQGVAYE. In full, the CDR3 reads CASSYQGVAYEQYF. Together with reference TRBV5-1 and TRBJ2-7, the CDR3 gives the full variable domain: KAGVTQTPRYLIKTRGQQVTLSCSPISGHRSVSWYQQTPGQGLQFLFEYFSETQRNKGNFPGRFSGRQFSNSRSEMNVSTLELGDSALYLCASSYQGVAYEQYFGPGTRLTVT.

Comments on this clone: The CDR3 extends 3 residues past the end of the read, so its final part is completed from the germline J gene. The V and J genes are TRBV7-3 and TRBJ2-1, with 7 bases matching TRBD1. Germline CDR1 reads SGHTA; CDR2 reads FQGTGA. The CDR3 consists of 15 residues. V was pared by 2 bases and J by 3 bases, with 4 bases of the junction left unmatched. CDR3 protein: CASSLSGTVYNEQFF. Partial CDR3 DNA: TGTGCCAGCAGCTTATCCGGGACAGTCTACAATGAG.

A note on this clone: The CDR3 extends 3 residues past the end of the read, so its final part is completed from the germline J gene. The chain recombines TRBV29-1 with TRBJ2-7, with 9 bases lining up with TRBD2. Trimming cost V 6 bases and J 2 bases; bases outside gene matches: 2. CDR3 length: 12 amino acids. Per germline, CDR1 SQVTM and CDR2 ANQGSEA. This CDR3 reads CSVTSGPYEQYF. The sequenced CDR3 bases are TGCAGCGTGACTAGCGGTCCCTACGAG.

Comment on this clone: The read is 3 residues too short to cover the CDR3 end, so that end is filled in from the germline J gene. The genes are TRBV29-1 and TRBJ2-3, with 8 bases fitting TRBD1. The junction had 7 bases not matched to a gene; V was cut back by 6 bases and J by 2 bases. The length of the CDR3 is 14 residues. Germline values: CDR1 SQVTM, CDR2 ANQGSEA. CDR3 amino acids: CSVLQGQDTDTQYF. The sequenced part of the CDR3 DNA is TGCAGCGTCCTACAGGGACAGGACACAGATACG.

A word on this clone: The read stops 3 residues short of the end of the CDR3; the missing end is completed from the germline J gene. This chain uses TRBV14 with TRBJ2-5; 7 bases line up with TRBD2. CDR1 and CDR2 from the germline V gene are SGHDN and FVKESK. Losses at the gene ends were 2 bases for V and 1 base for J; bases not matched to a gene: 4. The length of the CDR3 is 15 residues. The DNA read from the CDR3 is TGTGCCAGCAGCCAACCGGGCGGGGGCCAAGAGACC. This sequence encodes CASSQPGGGQET. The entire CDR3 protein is CASSQPGGGQETQYF.

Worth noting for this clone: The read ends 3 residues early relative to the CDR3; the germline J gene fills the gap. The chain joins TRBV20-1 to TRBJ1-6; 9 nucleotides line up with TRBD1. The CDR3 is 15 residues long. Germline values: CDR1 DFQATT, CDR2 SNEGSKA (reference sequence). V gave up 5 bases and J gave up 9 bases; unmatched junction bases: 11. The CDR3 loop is CSAGLPGTGPSPLHF. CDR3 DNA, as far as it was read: TGCAGTGCTGGATTACCCGGGACAGGGCCTTCACCC.

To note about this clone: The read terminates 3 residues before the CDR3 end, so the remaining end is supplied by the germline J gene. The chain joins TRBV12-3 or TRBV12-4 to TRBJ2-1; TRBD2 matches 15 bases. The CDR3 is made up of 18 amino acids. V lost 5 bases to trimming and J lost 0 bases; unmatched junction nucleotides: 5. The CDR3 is CASSPRTSGRASYNEQFF. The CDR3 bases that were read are TGTGCCAGCAGTCCCCGGACTAGCGGGAGGGCCTCCTACAATGAG.

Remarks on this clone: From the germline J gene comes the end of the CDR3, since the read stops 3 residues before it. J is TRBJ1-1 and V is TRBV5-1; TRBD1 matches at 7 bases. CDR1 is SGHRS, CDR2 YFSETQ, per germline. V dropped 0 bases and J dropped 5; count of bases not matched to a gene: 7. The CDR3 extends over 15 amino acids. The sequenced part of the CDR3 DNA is TGCGCCAGCAGCTTGGACTCAGGGGGGTTTACTGAA. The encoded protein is CASSLDSGGFTE. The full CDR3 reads CASSLDSGGFTEAFF. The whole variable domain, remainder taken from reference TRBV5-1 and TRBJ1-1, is KAGVTQTPRYLIKTRGQQVTLSCSPISGHRSVSWYQQTPGQGLQFLFEYFSETQRNKGNFPGRFSGRQFSNSRSEMNVSTLELGDSALYLCASSLDSGGFTEAFFGQGTRLTVV.

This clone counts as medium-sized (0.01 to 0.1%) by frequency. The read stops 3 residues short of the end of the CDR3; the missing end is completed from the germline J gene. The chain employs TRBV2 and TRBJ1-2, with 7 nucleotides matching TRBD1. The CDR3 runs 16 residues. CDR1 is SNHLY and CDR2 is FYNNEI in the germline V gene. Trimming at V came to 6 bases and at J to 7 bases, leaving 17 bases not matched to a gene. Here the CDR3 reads CASSVVPGQQPGGYTF. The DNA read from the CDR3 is TGTGCCAGCAGCGTGGTCCCGGGACAGCAGCCTGGTGGC.

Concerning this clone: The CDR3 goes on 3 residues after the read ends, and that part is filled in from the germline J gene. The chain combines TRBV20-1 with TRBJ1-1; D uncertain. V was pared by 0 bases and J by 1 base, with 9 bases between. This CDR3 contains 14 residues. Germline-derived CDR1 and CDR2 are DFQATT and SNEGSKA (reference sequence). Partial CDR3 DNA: TGCAGTGCTAGAGATATGCGGGAGAACACTGAA. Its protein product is CSARDMRENTE. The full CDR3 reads CSARDMRENTEAFF.

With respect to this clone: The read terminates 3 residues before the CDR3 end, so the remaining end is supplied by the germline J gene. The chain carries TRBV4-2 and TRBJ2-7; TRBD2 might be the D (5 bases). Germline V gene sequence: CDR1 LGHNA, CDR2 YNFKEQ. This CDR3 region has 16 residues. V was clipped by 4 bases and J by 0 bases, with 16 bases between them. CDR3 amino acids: CASSLSGGLGSYEQYF. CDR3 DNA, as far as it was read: TGTGCCAGCAGCCTATCTGGCGGGTTGGGCTCCTACGAG.

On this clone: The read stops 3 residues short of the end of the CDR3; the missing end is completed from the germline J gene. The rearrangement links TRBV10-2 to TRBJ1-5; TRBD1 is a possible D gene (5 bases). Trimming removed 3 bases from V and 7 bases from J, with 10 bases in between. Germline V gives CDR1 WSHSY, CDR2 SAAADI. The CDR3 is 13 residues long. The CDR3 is CASSEGWGQPQHF. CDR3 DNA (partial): TGCGCCAGCAGTGAAGGTTGGGGCCAGCCC.

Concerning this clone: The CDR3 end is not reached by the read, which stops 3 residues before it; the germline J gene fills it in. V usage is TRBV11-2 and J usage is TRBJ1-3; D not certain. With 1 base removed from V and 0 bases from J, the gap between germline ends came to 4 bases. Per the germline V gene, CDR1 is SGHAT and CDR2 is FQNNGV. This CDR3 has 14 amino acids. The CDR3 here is CASSLGSSGNTIYF. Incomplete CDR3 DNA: TGTGCCAGCAGCTTAGGCAGCTCTGGAAACACC. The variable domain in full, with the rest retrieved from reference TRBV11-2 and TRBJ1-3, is EAGVAQSPRYKIIEKRQSVAFWCNPISGHATLYWYQQILGQGPKLLIQFQNNGVVDDSQLPKDRFSAERLKGVDSTLKIQPAKLEDSAVYLCASSLGSSGNTIYFGEGSWLTVV.

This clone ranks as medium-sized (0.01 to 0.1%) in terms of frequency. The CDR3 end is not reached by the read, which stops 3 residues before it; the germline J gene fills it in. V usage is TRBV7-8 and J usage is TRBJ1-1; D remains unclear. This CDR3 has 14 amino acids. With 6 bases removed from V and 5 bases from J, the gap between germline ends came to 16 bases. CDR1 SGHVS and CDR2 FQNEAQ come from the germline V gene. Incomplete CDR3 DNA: TGTGCCAGCAGTTCAGGCAGAGGTAGGACTGAA. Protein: CASSSGRGRTE. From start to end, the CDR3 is CASSSGRGRTEAFF.

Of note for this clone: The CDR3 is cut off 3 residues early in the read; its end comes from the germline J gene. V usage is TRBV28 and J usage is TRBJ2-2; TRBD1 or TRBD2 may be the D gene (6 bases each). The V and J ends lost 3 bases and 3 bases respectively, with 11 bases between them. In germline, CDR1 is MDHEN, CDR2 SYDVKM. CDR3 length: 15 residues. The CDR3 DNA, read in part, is TGTGCCAGCAGTTTTGGAGGGGGTGACACCGGGGAG. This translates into CASSFGGGDTGE. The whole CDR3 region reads CASSFGGGDTGELFF. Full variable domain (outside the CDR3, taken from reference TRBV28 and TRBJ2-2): DVKVTQSSRYLVKRTGEKVFLECVQDMDHENMFWYRQDPGLGLRLIYFSYDVKMKEKGDIPEGYSVSREKKERFSLILESASTNQTSMYLCASSFGGGDTGELFFGEGSRLTVL.

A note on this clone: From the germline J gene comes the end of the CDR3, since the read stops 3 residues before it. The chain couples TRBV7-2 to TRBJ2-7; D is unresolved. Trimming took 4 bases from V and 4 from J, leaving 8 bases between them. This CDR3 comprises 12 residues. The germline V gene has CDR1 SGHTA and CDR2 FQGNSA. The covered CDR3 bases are TGTGCCAGCAGCTCCCAAGGGTACGAG. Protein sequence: CASSSQGYE. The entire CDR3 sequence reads CASSSQGYEQYF. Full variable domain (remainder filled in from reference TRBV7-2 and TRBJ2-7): GAGVSQSPSNKVTEKGKDVELRCDPISGHTALYWYRQSLGQGLEFLIYFQGNSAPDKSGLPSDRFSAERTGGSVSTLTIQRTQQEDSAVYLCASSSQGYEQYFGPGTRLTVT.

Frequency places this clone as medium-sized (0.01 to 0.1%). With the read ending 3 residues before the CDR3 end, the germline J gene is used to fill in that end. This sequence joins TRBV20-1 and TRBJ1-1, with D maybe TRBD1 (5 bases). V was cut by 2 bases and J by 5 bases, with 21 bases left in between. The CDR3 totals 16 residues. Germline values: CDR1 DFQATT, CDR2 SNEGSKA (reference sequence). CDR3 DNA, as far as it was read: TGCAGTGCTAGATTCGTTGGGGGGGGATTTGGAACTGAA. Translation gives CSARFVGGGFGTE. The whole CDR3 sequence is CSARFVGGGFGTEAFF.

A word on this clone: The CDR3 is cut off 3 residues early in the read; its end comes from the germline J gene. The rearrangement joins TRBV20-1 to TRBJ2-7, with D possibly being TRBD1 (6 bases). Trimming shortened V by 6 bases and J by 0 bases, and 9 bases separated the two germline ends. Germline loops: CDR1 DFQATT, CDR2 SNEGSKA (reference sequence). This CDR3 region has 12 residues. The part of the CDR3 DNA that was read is TGCAGTGCCTGGGACATCTCCTACGAG. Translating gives CSAWDISYE. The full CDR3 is CSAWDISYEQYF.

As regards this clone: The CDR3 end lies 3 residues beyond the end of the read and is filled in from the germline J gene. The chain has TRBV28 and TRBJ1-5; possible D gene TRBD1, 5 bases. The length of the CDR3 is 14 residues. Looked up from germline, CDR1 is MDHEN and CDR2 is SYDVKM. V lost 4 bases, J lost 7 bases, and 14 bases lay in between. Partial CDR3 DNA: TGTGCCAGCAGTTGGAGGGGAAACTCCCAGCCC. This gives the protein CASSWRGNSQP. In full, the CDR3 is CASSWRGNSQPQHF.

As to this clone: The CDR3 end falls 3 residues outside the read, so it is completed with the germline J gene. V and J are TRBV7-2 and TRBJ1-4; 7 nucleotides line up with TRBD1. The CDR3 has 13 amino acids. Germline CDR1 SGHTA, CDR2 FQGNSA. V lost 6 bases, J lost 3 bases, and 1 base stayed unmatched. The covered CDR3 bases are TGTGCCAGCAGACAGGGGTCTAATGAAAAA. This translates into CASRQGSNEK. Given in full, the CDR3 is CASRQGSNEKLFF.

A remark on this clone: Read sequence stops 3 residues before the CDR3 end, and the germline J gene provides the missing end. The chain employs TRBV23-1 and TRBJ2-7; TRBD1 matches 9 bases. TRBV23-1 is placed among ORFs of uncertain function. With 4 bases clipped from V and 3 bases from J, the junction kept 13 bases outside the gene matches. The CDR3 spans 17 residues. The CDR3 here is CASSRHRGTGIIYEQYF. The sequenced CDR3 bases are TGCGCCAGCAGTCGGCACAGGGGGACAGGGATTATCTACGAG.